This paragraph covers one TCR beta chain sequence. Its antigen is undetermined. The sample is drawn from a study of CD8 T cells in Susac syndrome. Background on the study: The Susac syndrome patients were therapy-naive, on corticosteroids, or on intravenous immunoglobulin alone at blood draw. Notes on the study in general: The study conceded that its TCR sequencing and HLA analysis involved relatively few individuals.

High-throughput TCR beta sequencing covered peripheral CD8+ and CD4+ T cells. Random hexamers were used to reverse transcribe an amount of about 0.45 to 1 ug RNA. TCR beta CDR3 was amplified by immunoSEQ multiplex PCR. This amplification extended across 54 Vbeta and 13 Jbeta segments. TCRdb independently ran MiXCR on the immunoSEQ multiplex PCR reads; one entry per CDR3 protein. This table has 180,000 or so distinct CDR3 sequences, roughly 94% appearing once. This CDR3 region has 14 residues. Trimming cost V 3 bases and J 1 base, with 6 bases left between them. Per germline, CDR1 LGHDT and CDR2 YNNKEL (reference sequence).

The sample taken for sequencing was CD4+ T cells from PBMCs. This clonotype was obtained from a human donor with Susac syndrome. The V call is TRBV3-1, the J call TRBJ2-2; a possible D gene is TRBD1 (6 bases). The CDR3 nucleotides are TGTGCCAGCAGCCACAGGGGGAACACCGGGGAGCTGTTTTTT. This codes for CASSHRGNTGELFF.